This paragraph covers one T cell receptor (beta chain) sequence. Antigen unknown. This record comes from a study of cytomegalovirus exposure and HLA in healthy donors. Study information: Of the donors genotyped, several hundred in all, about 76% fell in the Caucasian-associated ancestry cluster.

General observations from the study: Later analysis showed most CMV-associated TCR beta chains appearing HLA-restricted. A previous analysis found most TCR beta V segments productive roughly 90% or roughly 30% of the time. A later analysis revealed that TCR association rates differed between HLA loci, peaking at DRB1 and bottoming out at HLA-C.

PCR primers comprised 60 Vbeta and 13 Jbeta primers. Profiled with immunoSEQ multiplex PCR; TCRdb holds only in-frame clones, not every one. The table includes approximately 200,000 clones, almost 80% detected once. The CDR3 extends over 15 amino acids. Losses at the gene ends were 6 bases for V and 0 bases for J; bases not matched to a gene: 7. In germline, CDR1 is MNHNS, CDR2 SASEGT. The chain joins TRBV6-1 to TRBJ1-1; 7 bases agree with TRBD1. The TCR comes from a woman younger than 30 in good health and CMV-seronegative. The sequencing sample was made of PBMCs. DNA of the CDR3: TGTGCCAGCAGCGGACAGGACTACATGAACACTGAAGCTTTCTTT. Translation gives CASSGQDYMNTEAFF.